These 9 T cell receptor beta chains were sequenced from one sample in a study of blood T cell repertoires in COVID-19. The protocol was immunoSEQ multiplex PCR, while the TCRdb copy is restricted to in-frame clones and leaves out a portion. The sample shows about 160,000 clones, roughly 89% of them seen only once. Sequencing was done on a sample of peripheral blood. Source of these receptors: a woman in her fifties or sixties who had recovered from COVID-19.

This rearrangement joins TRBV18 to TRBJ2-1, with D perhaps TRBD1 (6 bases). Germline V lookup: CDR1 KGHSH, CDR2 LQKENI. Between the trimmed V and J ends, which lost 2 bases and 2 bases, there was a span of 10 bases. This CDR3 spans 15 amino acids. Here the CDR3 reads CASSPLGGTYNEQFF. The CDR3 coding sequence is TGTGCCAGCTCACCATTAGGGGGAACCTACAATGAGCAGTTCTTC.

The chain links TRBV5-8 to TRBJ2-3; no clear D. V was trimmed by 4 bases and J by 2 bases, leaving 14 bases between them. The length of the CDR3 is 15 residues. Germline V CDR1 and CDR2: SGHTS, YDEGEE. The CDR3 coding sequence is TGTGCCAGCAGCAAAGATGCGCTTGCCACAGATACGCAGTATTTT. It translates to CASSKDALATDTQYF.

CDR3 in DNA: TGTGCCAGCAGCCTCCTTGAACGGGGGGGTTTCTACGAGCAGTACTTC. It encodes CASSLLERGGFYEQYF. The genes are TRBV5-4 and TRBJ2-7, with 8 bases lining up with TRBD2. The germline CDR1 and CDR2 sequences are SGHNT and YYREEE (reference sequence). V was pared by 4 bases and J by 3 bases, with 12 bases of the junction left unmatched. CDR3 length: 16 residues. Supplemented by reference TRBV5-4 and TRBJ2-7, the full variable domain reads ETGVTQSPTHLIKTRGQQVTLRCSSQSGHNTVSWYQQALGQGPQFIFQYYREEENGRGNFPPRFSGLQFPNYSSELNVNALELDDSALYLCASSLLERGGFYEQYFGPGTRLTVT.

The chain joins TRBV19 to TRBJ2-1; D is possibly TRBD1 (6 bases). The CDR3 is made up of 12 amino acids. V was trimmed by 2 bases and J by 7 bases, leaving 6 bases between them. Germline V lookup: CDR1 LNHDA, CDR2 SQIVND (reference sequence). CDR3: CASSIQGNEQFF. The CDR3 DNA sequence: TGTGCCAGTAGTATACAGGGGAATGAGCAGTTCTTC.

The V gene is TRBV20-1, the J gene TRBJ2-3, with unresolved D. V lost 3 bases and J lost 4, with 5 bases in between. Per germline, CDR1 DFQATT and CDR2 SNEGSKA (reference sequence). The CDR3 runs to 11 residues. CDR3 in DNA: TGCAGTGCTAGGGGCCCAGATACGCAGTATTTT. It is translated as CSARGPDTQYF.

The chain carries TRBV28 and TRBJ2-5, with TRBD1 matching 7 bases. Germline V gene data show CDR1 as MDHEN and CDR2 as SYDVKM. The CDR3 runs 14 residues. Trimming removed 5 bases from V and 2 bases from J; junction bases left unmatched: 5. The CDR3 sequence: CASSRDRVQETQYF. The CDR3 DNA reads TGTGCCAGCAGTAGAGACAGGGTGCAAGAGACCCAGTACTTC.

The gene calls are TRBV4-1 and TRBJ2-3; 8 nucleotides agree with TRBD2. The germline V gene has CDR1 MGHRA and CDR2 YSYEKL. V lost 4 bases and J lost 2; bases outside the gene matches: 8. The CDR3 sequence is 16 residues long. DNA for the CDR3: TGCGCCAGCAGCCGCAGCAAGACTAGCGCCACAGATACGCAGTATTTT. Translation gives CASSRSKTSATDTQYF.

The genes are TRBV5-4 and TRBJ1-1, with D perhaps matching TRBD1 (5 bases). The CDR3 is 14 residues long. The germline V gene encodes CDR1 SGHNT and CDR2 YYREEE (reference sequence). V shed 0 bases and J shed 3 bases, with 9 bases lying between them. The CDR3 loop reads CASSLVGDDTEAFF. In DNA, the CDR3 is TGTGCCAGCAGCTTGGTAGGGGATGACACTGAAGCTTTCTTT.

This clone was seen only a few times. Additional DNA sequences in this sample encode the identical CDR3. J is TRBJ2-6 and V is TRBV7-9; weak D call: TRBD2 (5 bases). Looked up from germline, CDR1 is SEHNR and CDR2 is FQNEAQ (reference sequence). The CDR3 spans 16 residues. Trimming removed 5 bases from V and 4 bases from J, with 15 bases in between. The CDR3 protein is CASSPSPGSGANVLTF. The CDR3 DNA follows: TGTGCCAGCAGCCCGTCCCCGGGGAGCGGGGCCAACGTCCTGACTTTC.